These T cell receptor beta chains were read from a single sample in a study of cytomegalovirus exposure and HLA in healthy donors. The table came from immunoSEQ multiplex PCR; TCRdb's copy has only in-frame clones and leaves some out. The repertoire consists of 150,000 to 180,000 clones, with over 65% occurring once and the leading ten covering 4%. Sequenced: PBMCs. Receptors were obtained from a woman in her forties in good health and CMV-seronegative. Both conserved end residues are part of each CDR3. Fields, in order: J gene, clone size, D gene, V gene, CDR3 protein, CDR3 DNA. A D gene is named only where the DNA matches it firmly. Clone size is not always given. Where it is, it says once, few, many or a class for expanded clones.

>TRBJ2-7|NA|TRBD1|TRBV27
CASSIKFPGQIYEQYF
TGTGCCAGCAGTATCAAATTTCCGGGACAGATCTACGAGCAGTACTTC
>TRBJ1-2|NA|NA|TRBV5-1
CASSLARGDYGYTF
TGCGCCAGCAGCTTGGCCCGCGGGGACTATGGCTACACCTTC
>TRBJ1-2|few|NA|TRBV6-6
CASSYLGSLGYTF
TGTGCCAGCAGTTACTTAGGGAGTCTGGGCTACACCTTC
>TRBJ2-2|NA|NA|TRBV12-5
CASGLLIPGELFF
TGTGCTAGTGGTCTACTTATTCCCGGGGAGCTGTTTTTT
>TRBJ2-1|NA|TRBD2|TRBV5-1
CASSLIAGVRNEQFF
TGCGCCAGCAGCTTAATAGCGGGGGTGAGAAATGAGCAGTTCTTC
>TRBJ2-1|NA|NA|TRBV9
CASSVVADSYNEQFF
TGTGCCAGCAGCGTCGTAGCGGACTCCTACAATGAGCAGTTCTTC
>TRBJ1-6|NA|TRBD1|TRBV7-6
CASSLYETGDNSPLHF
TGTGCCAGCAGCTTATATGAGACAGGGGATAATTCACCCCTCCACTTT
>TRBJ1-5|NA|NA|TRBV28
CAIGRIRGQPQHF
TGTGCCATAGGCAGAATTAGGGGGCAGCCCCAGCATTTT
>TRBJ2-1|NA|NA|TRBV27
CASSLGTSQGMFF
TGTGCCAGCAGTTTGGGGACCTCCCAGGGGATGTTCTTC
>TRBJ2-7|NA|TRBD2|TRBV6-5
CASIHASGRSYEQYF
TGTGCCAGCATCCACGCTAGCGGGAGATCGTACGAGCAGTACTTC
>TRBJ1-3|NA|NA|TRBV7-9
CASSPPLNSGNTIYF
TGTGCCAGCAGCCCACCACTCAACTCTGGAAACACCATATATTTT
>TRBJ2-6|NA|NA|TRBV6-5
CASSYESSGANVLTF
TGTGCCAGCAGTTATGAGTCTTCTGGGGCCAACGTCCTGACTTTC
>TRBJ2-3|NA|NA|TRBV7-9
CASSLAGAADTQYF
TGTGCCAGCAGCTTAGCGGGGGCGGCAGATACGCAGTATTTT
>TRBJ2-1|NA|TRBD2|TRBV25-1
CASSEYSGREYEQFF
TGTGCCAGCAGTGAATATAGCGGGAGGGAATATGAGCAGTTCTTC
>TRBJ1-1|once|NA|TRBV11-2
CASSPSWEGGQAFF
TGTGCCAGCAGCCCGTCGTGGGAGGGGGGGCAGGCTTTCTTT
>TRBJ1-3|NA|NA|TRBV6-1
CASSQGNSGNTIYF
TGTGCCAGCAGTCAGGGGAACTCTGGAAACACCATATATTTT
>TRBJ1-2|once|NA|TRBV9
CASSVQFMTF
TGTGCCAGCAGCGTACAGTTCATGACCTTC
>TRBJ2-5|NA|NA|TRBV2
CASSVAFETQYF
TGTGCCAGCAGTGTGGCTTTCGAGACCCAGTACTTC
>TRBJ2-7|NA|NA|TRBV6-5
CASSLSGVYGYEQYF
TGTGCCAGCAGTCTCTCAGGGGTCTACGGCTACGAGCAGTACTTC
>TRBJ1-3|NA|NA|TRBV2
CASSNRETLGNTIYF
TGTGCCAGCAGTAACAGGGAAACGTTAGGAAACACCATATATTTT
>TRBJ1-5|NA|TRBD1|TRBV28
CASATGVNQPQHF
TGTGCCAGCGCCACAGGGGTCAATCAGCCCCAGCATTTT
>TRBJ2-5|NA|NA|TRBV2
CASSVQKQYF
TGTGCCAGCAGTGTTCAGAAGCAGTACTTC
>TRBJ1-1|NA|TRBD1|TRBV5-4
CASRERQGVYTEAFF
TGTGCCAGCAGAGAACGACAGGGGGTGTACACTGAAGCTTTCTTT
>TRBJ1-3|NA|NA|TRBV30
CAWGGADGNTIYF
TGTGCCTGGGGGGGGGCGGATGGAAACACCATATATTTT
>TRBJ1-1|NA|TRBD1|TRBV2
CASSVLRGQDEAFF
TGTGCCAGCAGTGTTCTAAGGGGGCAGGATGAAGCTTTCTTT
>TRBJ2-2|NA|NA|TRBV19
CASSIDPPGGGGELFF
TGTGCCAGTAGTATAGATCCCCCCGGGGGAGGCGGGGAGCTGTTTTTT
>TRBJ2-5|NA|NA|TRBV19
CASANQGETQYF
TGTGCCAGTGCCAATCAGGGAGAGACCCAGTACTTC
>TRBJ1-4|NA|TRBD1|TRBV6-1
CASSLQGAPNEKLFF
TGTGCCAGCAGTCTTCAGGGGGCCCCTAATGAAAAACTGTTTTTT
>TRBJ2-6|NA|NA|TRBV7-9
CASSLGHSGANVLTF
TGTGCCAGCAGCTTAGGTCACTCTGGGGCCAACGTCCTGACTTTC
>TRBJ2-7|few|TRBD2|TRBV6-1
CASSEARLAGVDF
TGTGCCAGCAGTGAAGCTAGGCTAGCGGGTGTAGACTTC
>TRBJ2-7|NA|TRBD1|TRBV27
CATRQGNYEQYF
TGTGCCACCCGACAGGGGAACTACGAGCAGTACTTC
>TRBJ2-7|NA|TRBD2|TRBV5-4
CASSLGGAPYEQYF
TGTGCCAGCAGCCTCGGGGGGGCCCCCTACGAGCAGTACTTC
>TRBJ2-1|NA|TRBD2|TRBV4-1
CASSQVAGAYNEQFF
TGCGCCAGCAGCCAGGTAGCGGGTGCCTACAATGAGCAGTTCTTC
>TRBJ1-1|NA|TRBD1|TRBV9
CASSPKTGLFTEAFF
TGTGCCAGCAGCCCTAAGACAGGGCTGTTCACTGAAGCTTTCTTT
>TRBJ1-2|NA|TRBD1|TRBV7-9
CASSLDQGAYGYTF
TGTGCCAGCAGCTTGGACCAGGGGGCGTATGGCTACACCTTC
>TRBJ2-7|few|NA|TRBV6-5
CASSYSSATVAFEQYF
TGTGCCAGCAGTTACTCGAGCGCGACAGTCGCTTTTGAGCAGTACTTC
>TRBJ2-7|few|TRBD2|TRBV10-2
CASTPVAGADNEQYF
TGCGCCAGCACCCCGGTAGCGGGGGCAGACAACGAGCAGTACTTC
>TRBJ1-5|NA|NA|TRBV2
CASTLLTGRRQPQHF
TGTGCCAGCACCTTGTTGACAGGCCGTCGTCAGCCCCAGCATTTT
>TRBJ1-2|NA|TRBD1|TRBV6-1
CASSGQGNYGPVSYGYTF
TGTGCCAGCAGTGGACAGGGTAACTATGGACCCGTCAGCTATGGCTACACCTTC
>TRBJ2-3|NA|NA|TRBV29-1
CSVADSNTDTQYF
TGCAGCGTTGCGGACTCCAACACAGATACGCAGTATTTT
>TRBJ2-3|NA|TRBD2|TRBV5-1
CASSLALADGPDTQYF
TGCGCCAGCAGCTTGGCACTAGCGGATGGACCAGATACGCAGTATTTT
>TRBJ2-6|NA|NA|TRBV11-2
CASSLESVSGANVLTF
TGTGCCAGCAGCTTAGAATCGGTCTCTGGGGCCAACGTCCTGACTTTC
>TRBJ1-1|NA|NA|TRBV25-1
CASRIQSEAFF
TGTGCCAGCAGGATACAGAGTGAAGCTTTCTTT
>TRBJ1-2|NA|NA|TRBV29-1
CSVERGNRDGYTF
TGCAGCGTTGAAAGGGGGAACAGGGATGGCTACACCTTC
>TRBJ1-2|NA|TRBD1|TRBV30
CAWSVQGAGGYTF
TGTGCCTGGAGTGTACAGGGGGCAGGAGGCTACACCTTC
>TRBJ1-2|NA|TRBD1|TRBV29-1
CSVGEDGQGAGGYTF
TGCAGCGTTGGGGAGGACGGGCAGGGGGCGGGTGGCTACACCTTC
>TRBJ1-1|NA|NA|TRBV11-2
CASSYIQGTEAFF
TGTGCCAGCAGTTACATCCAGGGGACTGAAGCTTTCTTT
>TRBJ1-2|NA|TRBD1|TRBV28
CASSPTEGQGDYGYTF
TGTGCCAGCAGTCCAACCGAGGGACAGGGGGACTATGGCTACACCTTC
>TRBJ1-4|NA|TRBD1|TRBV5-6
CASSFQASGTGDSEKLFF
TGTGCCAGCAGCTTCCAGGCTTCCGGGACAGGGGATAGCGAAAAACTGTTTTTT
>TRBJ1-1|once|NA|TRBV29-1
CSVGFRNTEAFF
TGCAGCGTTGGGTTCAGGAACACTGAAGCTTTCTTT
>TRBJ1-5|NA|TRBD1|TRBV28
CASSLPGGNNQPQHF
TGTGCCAGCAGTTTGCCAGGGGGCAACAATCAGCCCCAGCATTTT
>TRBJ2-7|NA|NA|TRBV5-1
CASSLTGYYEQYF
TGCGCCAGCAGCTTGACAGGGTACTACGAGCAGTACTTC
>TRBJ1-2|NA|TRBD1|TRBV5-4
CASSRGQGLVVGYTF
TGTGCCAGCAGCCGGGGACAGGGATTGGTGGTAGGCTACACCTTC